This TCR beta chain stems from a study of CD8 T cells in Susac syndrome. Random hexamers were used to reverse transcribe roughly 0.45 to 1 ug of RNA. MiXCR was run by TCRdb on the immunoSEQ multiplex PCR reads, yielding one entry per CDR3 protein. This sample has about 150,000 distinct CDR3 sequences, with 90% to 95% found just once. Only one count was recorded for this clonotype. Germline V gives CDR1 LNHNV, CDR2 YYDKDF (reference sequence). V trimming: 1 base; J trimming: 1 base; junction bases outside the gene matches: 6. CDR3 length: 18 amino acids. The clonotype comes from a human donor with Susac syndrome. J is TRBJ2-3 and V is TRBV15, with 12 bases identical to TRBD2. Sequencing used CD4+ T cells from PBMCs. The CDR3 region is CATSRGLAGALGTDTQYF. In DNA, the CDR3 is TGTGCCACCAGCAGAGGACTAGCGGGGGCCCTCGGCACAGATACGCAGTATTTT.